This note documents a single T cell receptor (beta chain) sequence. Its antigen is currently unknown. Sequencing of TCR beta was carried out in blood CD8+ and CD4+ T cells. These data come from a study of CD8 T cells in Susac syndrome. With V trimmed by 3 bases and J by 4 bases, 6 bases remained unmatched. The germline V gene encodes CDR1 LNHDA and CDR2 SQIVND (reference sequence). The CDR3 extends over 16 amino acids. General study findings and limits: Individuals included in the TCR sequencing and HLA analysis were acknowledged by the study to be relatively few in number.

The authors reverse transcribed roughly 0.5 to 1 ug RNA with random hexamers. Amplification of TCR beta CDR3 spanned 54 Vbeta and 13 Jbeta via immunoSEQ multiplex PCR. TCRdb processed the immunoSEQ multiplex PCR reads anew with MiXCR; each CDR3 protein has one entry. The sample holds over 100,000 distinct CDR3 sequences, under 95% seen once. The rearrangement uses TRBV19 and TRBJ2-6; TRBD1 matches 7 bases. Sample: CD8+ T cells from PBMCs. The sequence derives from a human donor in good health. The DNA of the CDR3 is TGTGCCAGTAGTATTATGGGACAGTCCGGGGCCAACGTCCTGACTTTC. Protein sequence: CASSIMGQSGANVLTF.